These 2 T cell receptor beta chains originate from one sample sequenced in a study of T cells in Graves' hyperthyroidism and ophthalmopathy. TCR beta CDR3 regions were amplified from RNA. TCR CDR3 underwent first-round RT-PCR with the HTBI primer set. TCRdb itself ran the multiplex PCR reads through MiXCR, one entry per CDR3 protein. This sample carries 700,000 or so distinct CDR3 sequences, about a sixth of them seen once, and the ten largest clones take around 7.7%. The specimen sequenced was blood. The receptors stem from a man younger than 35 with Graves' hyperthyroidism.

This clonotype was counted at least ten times. This chain joins TRBV6-1 and TRBJ2-7, with D hard to call. Trimming stripped 5 bases from V and 0 bases from J, with 11 bases between. CDR3 length equals 14 residues. The germline gives CDR1 MNHNS, CDR2 SASEGT. In DNA, the CDR3 is TGTGCCAGCAGTTTCCTAGACAACTCCTACGAGCAGTACTTC. Protein: CASSFLDNSYEQYF.

V gene TRBV6-1 combines with J gene TRBJ2-3; perhaps TRBD2 as D (6 bases). V lost 6 bases, J lost 3 bases, and 19 bases lay in between. The CDR3 is 16 amino acids. Germline V lookup: CDR1 MNHNS, CDR2 SASEGT. CDR3 residues: CASSPPGAWGTDTQYF. For the CDR3, the DNA is TGTGCCAGCAGCCCCCCGGGAGCTTGGGGGACAGATACGCAGTATTTT.